These 17 T cell receptor beta chains were sequenced from one sample in a study of cytomegalovirus exposure and HLA in healthy donors. The PCR contained 60 Vbeta and 13 Jbeta primers. Generated by immunoSEQ multiplex PCR, the TCRdb table keeps only in-frame clones and is missing some. The sample holds 130,000 to 150,000 clones, approximately 78% seen once. The specimen sequenced was PBMCs. All receptors derive from a man aged 40-55 years in good health and CMV-seropositive.

In DNA form, the CDR3 reads TGCGCCAGCAGTCCCTCGTATGTGACAGATACGCAGTATTTT. Amino acid sequence: CASSPSYVTDTQYF. The chain couples TRBV10-2 to TRBJ2-3; D not certain. CDR3 length: 14 amino acids. Germline assignment: CDR1 WSHSY and CDR2 SAAADI. V dropped 5 bases and J dropped 3 bases, with 12 bases sitting between them.

The chain is built from TRBV6-1 and TRBJ1-4, with D possibly TRBD1 on 5 matching bases. This CDR3 has 14 amino acids. CDR1 is MNHNS, CDR2 SASEGT, per germline. V lost 6 bases to trimming and J lost 3 bases, with 11 bases between them. The CDR3 DNA reads as TGTGCCAGCAGCCTGGGGGGACCTAATGAAAAACTGTTTTTT. It is translated as CASSLGGPNEKLFF.

Of note for this clone: Different DNA sequences within this sample yield the same CDR3. The rearrangement links TRBV5-6 to TRBJ1-1; D is undetermined. The CDR3 spans 12 residues. Germline V CDR1 and CDR2: SGHDT, YYEEEE. The V gene lost 5 bases and the J gene lost 8 bases, with 13 bases spanning the gap. The chain's CDR3 is CASSSRPVEAFF. CDR3 coding DNA: TGTGCCAGCAGTTCGCGGCCCGTAGAAGCTTTCTTT.

In DNA form, the CDR3 reads TGTGCCAGTAGTACAGGGAACACTGAAGCTTTCTTT. This translates into CASSTGNTEAFF. The V call is TRBV19, the J call TRBJ1-1, with D unresolved. V was cut by 4 bases and J by 1 base, with 4 bases left in between. In germline, CDR1 is LNHDA, CDR2 SQIVND (reference sequence). The CDR3 totals 12 residues.

There are a few counts of this clone. The gene calls are TRBV29-1 and TRBJ2-7; weak D call: TRBD2 (5 bases). This CDR3 contains 18 residues. Trimming pared 2 bases from V and 2 bases from J, leaving 25 bases between. Germline-derived CDR1 and CDR2 are SQVTM and ANQGSEA. The CDR3 coding sequence is TGCAGCGTTGAAAAAATGTTCGGGAATAACTCCTCCCCCTACGAGCAGTACTTC. Protein sequence: CSVEKMFGNNSSPYEQYF.

For the CDR3, the DNA is TGTGCCAGCAGAAGAGAGTTTCAAGCTTTCTTT. This sequence encodes CASRREFQAFF. The genes are TRBV6-6 and TRBJ1-1; D is unclear. The CDR3 is 11 residues long. V lost 6 bases to trimming and J lost 9 bases, with 11 bases between them. CDR1 and CDR2 from the germline V gene are MNHNY and SVGAGI (reference sequence).

The chain joins TRBV19 to TRBJ2-1, with TRBD2 matching 16 bases. CDR1 is LNHDA and CDR2 is SQIVND in the germline V gene (reference sequence). Losses at the gene ends were 3 bases for V and 3 bases for J; bases not matched to a gene: 8. CDR3 length: 19 residues. The DNA for the CDR3 is TGTGCCAGTAGTATTGCGGGACTAGCGGGAGGGCCCGGCTACAATGAGCAGTTCTTC. Its translation: CASSIAGLAGGPGYNEQFF.

A note on this clone: A junction end diverges from the germline sequence, so it may reflect a read error. The gene calls are TRBV7-9 and TRBJ2-5; 10 positions agree with TRBD2. Germline V gene data show CDR1 as SEHNR and CDR2 as FQNEAQ (reference sequence). CDR3 size: 16 residues. The CDR3 protein is CSSSLHASGSGETQYF. In DNA form, the CDR3 reads TGTTCCAGCAGCTTACATGCTAGCGGGAGCGGGGAGACCCAGTACTTC.

V gene TRBV30 combines with J gene TRBJ1-2; D gene unclear. CDR1 and CDR2 (germline): GTSNPN, SVGIG (reference sequence). With 4 bases removed from V and 4 bases from J, the gap between germline ends came to 10 bases. CDR3 length: 12 residues. Written as DNA, the CDR3 is TGTGCCTGGACACCGGGTCTCTATGGCTACACCTTC. This encodes CAWTPGLYGYTF.

The chain couples TRBV11-2 to TRBJ1-1; 9 nucleotides align to TRBD1. V lost 1 base to trimming and J lost 3 bases; unmatched junction nucleotides: 9. CDR1 SGHAT and CDR2 FQNNGV come from the germline V gene. This CDR3 has 17 amino acids. In DNA, the CDR3 is TGTGCCAGCAGCTTAGCGGCCGGGACAGGGTTGTACACTGAAGCTTTCTTT. It encodes CASSLAAGTGLYTEAFF.

J is TRBJ2-7 and V is TRBV6-5; 9 positions match TRBD2. V lost 7 bases to trimming and J lost 3 bases; unmatched junction nucleotides: 7. Germline CDR1 MNHEY, CDR2 SVGAGI. There are 14 residues in the CDR3. CDR3 protein: CASKGGGRDYEQYF. The CDR3, as DNA: TGTGCCAGCAAGGGCGGCGGGAGGGACTACGAGCAGTACTTC.

This clone was found once. This rearrangement joins TRBV5-1 to TRBJ2-2; 10 bases match TRBD2. The CDR3 consists of 16 residues. The germline CDR1 and CDR2 sequences are SGHRS and YFSETQ. The ends lost 1 base at V and 1 base at J; junction bases unmatched: 1. CDR3 in amino acids: CASSLRLAGNTGELFF. The CDR3 DNA is TGCGCCAGCAGCTTGAGACTAGCGGGGAACACCGGGGAGCTGTTTTTT.

This rearrangement joins TRBV10-2 to TRBJ2-6, with a possible D match to TRBD1 (5 bases). CDR1 is WSHSY and CDR2 is SAAADI in the germline V gene. CDR3 size: 15 residues. The germline V and J ends were trimmed by 0 bases and 2 bases, with 5 bases remaining between them. The CDR3 reads CASSESQAGANVLTF. The CDR3 bases are TGCGCCAGCAGTGAGTCACAGGCTGGGGCCAACGTCCTGACTTTC.

The V call is TRBV6-5, the J call TRBJ2-1; a weak D match, TRBD2 (5 bases). CDR3 length equals 14 residues. Between the trimmed V and J ends, which lost 0 bases and 12 bases, there was a span of 15 bases. Germline CDR1 and CDR2: MNHEY and SVGAGI. The CDR3 region has the DNA TGTGCCAGCAGTTACTCGGCGGGCCGGGTAGGGCAGTTCTTC. It codes for CASSYSAGRVGQFF.

Sample share makes this clone medium-sized. This chain uses TRBV9 with TRBJ2-7, with TRBD2 matching over 8 bases. The V gene's germline CDR1 is SGDLS and CDR2 YYNGEE. This CDR3 has 17 amino acids. V trimming: 4 bases; J trimming: 4 bases; junction bases outside the gene matches: 16. The CDR3 nucleotides are TGTGCCAGCAGCCCAGGCGGGGCGGGAGGACCCAAGTACGAGCAGTACTTC. Translating it yields CASSPGGAGGPKYEQYF.

The chain uses TRBV9 and TRBJ2-3; possible D gene TRBD2, 5 bases. CDR1 is SGDLS and CDR2 is YYNGEE in the germline V gene. This CDR3 spans 14 amino acids. V gave up 3 bases and J gave up 3 bases, with 11 bases separating them. The CDR3 spells CASSDSGRTDTQYF. Written as DNA, the CDR3 is TGTGCCAGCAGCGACTCTGGGAGAACAGATACGCAGTATTTT.

The V and J genes are TRBV7-9 and TRBJ2-5, with TRBD1 matching 10 bases. The CDR3 contains 15 residues. The V gene's germline CDR1 is SEHNR and CDR2 FQNEAQ (reference sequence). Trimming at V came to 5 bases and at J to 6 bases, leaving 9 bases not matched to a gene. The CDR3 region has the DNA TGTGCCAGCAGCCGACCGGGACAGGGGACGAAGACCCAGTACTTC. This sequence encodes CASSRPGQGTKTQYF.